The present T cell receptor (beta chain) was sequenced within a study of radiotherapy plus CTLA-4 blockade in lung cancer. About the research overall: Disease control was present in around a third of patients, and objective responses in approximately 20%. Findings of the study overall: Expansion in blood of tumor-derived TCR clones was seen after radiotherapy plus ipilimumab. Early clonal dynamics of blood T cells, together with interferon-beta, were reported as the best response predictor.

To note about this clone: The target antigen is unknown.

Only in-frame clones appear in the TCRdb table, and some are missing; sequencing was by immunoSEQ multiplex PCR. The data contain roughly 120,000 clones, 65% to 85% of them seen just once; the ten biggest clones take up roughly 5%. CDR1 and CDR2 from the germline V gene are MDHEN and SYDVKM. After removal of 4 bases from V and 6 bases from J, the junction contained 3 bases not matched to a gene. The CDR3 extends over 13 amino acids. Sequenced material: peripheral blood, taken from a patient treated with radiotherapy plus ipilimumab. This chain connects TRBV28 to TRBJ1-2; 9 bases line up with TRBD1. The origin of this receptor is a human donor with non-small cell lung cancer who had a partial response to radiotherapy plus ipilimumab. The CDR3 sequence is CASSYRGLDGYTF. The CDR3 DNA follows: TGTGCCAGCAGTTACAGGGGGCTTGATGGCTACACCTTC.